Each of the 20 T cell receptor beta chains below was sequenced from the same sample in a study of shared clonotypes between healthy human individuals. Some clones are missing from TCRdb's copy, which holds only in-frame ones; the method was immunoSEQ multiplex PCR. Of around 1.1 million clones in the sample, about 72% were seen once. Sequenced material: memory CD4+ T cells from PBMCs. Described subset: CD45RA-negative fraction. The origin of the receptors is a man younger than 35 in good health. Some clones in this sample may be carry-over from other donors' samples.

V is TRBV15 and J is TRBJ2-7, with TRBD1 matching over 10 bases. The CDR3 is 15 residues long. Germline V gene sequence: CDR1 LNHNV, CDR2 YYDKDF (reference sequence). V lost 5 bases, J lost 5 bases, and 9 bases stayed unmatched. The CDR3 DNA is TGTGCCACCAGCTGGGGACCGACAGGGGGCAACGAGCAGTACTTC. It translates to CATSWGPTGGNEQYF.

V is TRBV5-4 and J is TRBJ2-6; no clear D. V lost 0 bases, J lost 4 bases, and 14 bases lay in between. The germline V gene encodes CDR1 SGHNT and CDR2 YYREEE (reference sequence). This CDR3 region has 17 residues. CDR3 loop: CASSLGQLAAGANVLTF. CDR3 bases: TGTGCCAGCAGCTTGGGGCAGCTCGCGGCGGGGGCCAACGTCCTGACTTTC.

Comments on this clone: Other nucleotide sequences in the sample specify the same CDR3. V gene TRBV5-1 combines with J gene TRBJ2-3; possibly TRBD1 or TRBD2 for D (6 bases each). The CDR3 is 13 amino acids. V was cut by 8 bases and J by 5 bases, with 15 bases left in between. Germline V gene sequence: CDR1 SGHRS, CDR2 YFSETQ. The CDR3 protein is CASSGGQGDTQYF. For the CDR3, the DNA is TGCGCCAGTTCTGGGGGGCAAGGAGATACGCAGTATTTT.

The chain carries TRBV28 and TRBJ2-5, with 10 nucleotides matching TRBD2. Germline assignment: CDR1 MDHEN and CDR2 SYDVKM. V lost 3 bases and J lost 5; bases outside the gene matches: 9. The CDR3 totals 16 residues. The CDR3 nucleotides read TGTGCCAGCAGTTTCGGGCTAGCGGGAGCCGTGGAGACCCAGTACTTC. Protein product: CASSFGLAGAVETQYF.

This clone was recorded at least ten times. Other DNA sequences in the same sample also yield this CDR3. V and J are TRBV2 and TRBJ1-5; no clear D. The CDR3 is 13 residues long. Germline V gives CDR1 SNHLY, CDR2 FYNNEI. Trimming cost V 4 bases and J 0 bases, with 4 bases left between them. The CDR3 spells CASSVNSNQPQHF. DNA of the CDR3: TGTGCCAGCAGTGTCAATAGCAATCAGCCCCAGCATTTT.

This sequence joins TRBV7-2 and TRBJ2-3; 12 nucleotides agree with TRBD2. The trim removed 2 bases at V and 6 bases at J, leaving 12 bases unmatched. Germline CDR1 is SGHTA and CDR2 is FQGNSA. CDR3 length: 18 amino acids. The CDR3 DNA is TGTGCCAGCAGCTTATTGGGACCGACTAGCGGGAGAGCGGATACGCAGTATTTT. It encodes CASSLLGPTSGRADTQYF.

This sequence joins TRBV30 and TRBJ2-5; 7 bases fit TRBD2. V was pared by 2 bases and J by 5 bases, with 2 bases of the junction left unmatched. From germline, CDR1 is GTSNPN and CDR2 SVGIG (reference sequence). The CDR3 is 12 residues long. CDR3 region: CAWSPAGETQYF. The CDR3 nucleotides are TGTGCCTGGAGTCCAGCGGGGGAGACCCAGTACTTC.

This clone showed up just once. The rearrangement links TRBV5-4 to TRBJ2-5; tentatively, D is TRBD1 or TRBD2 (5 bases each). The V and J ends lost 5 bases and 1 base respectively, with 15 bases between them. The CDR3 runs 15 residues. Germline lookup yields CDR1 SGHNT and CDR2 YYREEE (reference sequence). Here the CDR3 DNA reads TGTGCCAGCAGGCCGGATGGGACCGCCCAAGAGACCCAGTACTTC. Translating gives CASRPDGTAQETQYF.

The chain carries TRBV2 and TRBJ2-1; D is perhaps TRBD2 (6 bases). V was trimmed by 2 bases and J by 7 bases, leaving 12 bases between them. This CDR3 has 14 amino acids. The germline V gene has CDR1 SNHLY and CDR2 FYNNEI. This CDR3 is CASSEYGGRNEQFF. Written as DNA, the CDR3 is TGTGCCAGCAGTGAATATGGGGGGAGAAATGAGCAGTTCTTC.

The chain links TRBV5-4 to TRBJ2-5, with TRBD2 identical over 7 bases. Germline V gene data show CDR1 as SGHNT and CDR2 as YYREEE (reference sequence). Trimming cost V 4 bases and J 4 bases; bases outside gene matches: 13. This CDR3 is 16 amino acids long. In DNA, the CDR3 is TGTGCCAGCAGCACCGACGAGGCGGGGGATCTAGAGACCCAGTACTTC. It yields the protein CASSTDEAGDLETQYF.

The J gene is TRBJ2-2, the V gene TRBV5-8, with D maybe TRBD1 (6 bases). The CDR3 is 15 amino acids. The germline V gene encodes CDR1 SGHTS and CDR2 YDEGEE. The germline V and J ends were trimmed by 4 bases and 5 bases, with 15 bases remaining between them. DNA of the CDR3: TGTGCCAGCAGCGAAACAGGGCTTGGGACCGGGGAGCTGTTTTTT. It encodes CASSETGLGTGELFF. Combining the CDR3 with reference TRBV5-8 and TRBJ2-2 gives the whole variable domain EAGVTQSPTHLIKTRGQQATLRCSPISGHTSVYWYQQALGLGLQFLLWYDEGEERNRGNFPPRFSGRQFPNYSSELNVNALELEDSALYLCASSETGLGTGELFFGEGSRLTVL.

For this clone: Additional DNA sequences in this sample encode the identical CDR3. The V gene is TRBV29-1, the J gene TRBJ1-2, with a possible D match to TRBD1 (6 bases). The CDR3 contains 14 residues. The V and J ends lost 6 bases and 1 base respectively, with 15 bases between them. CDR1 and CDR2 from the germline V gene are SQVTM and ANQGSEA. The CDR3 DNA follows: TGCAGCGTCGAGGGGAGGGGGGTTAACTATGGCTACACCTTC. Its protein is CSVEGRGVNYGYTF.

Notes on this clone: The sample carries other DNA sequences with the same CDR3. This chain's CDR3 is CASSPGLEETQYF. CDR3 DNA: TGCGCCAGCAGCCCCGGACTGGAAGAGACCCAGTACTTC. V gene TRBV5-1 combines with J gene TRBJ2-5; the D gene is possibly TRBD2 (5 bases). The V end was cut by 4 bases, the J end by 3 bases, with 10 bases between. The CDR3 runs to 13 residues. Germline-derived CDR1 and CDR2 are SGHRS and YFSETQ.

The genes are TRBV29-1 and TRBJ2-7; tentatively, D is TRBD2 (5 bases). The CDR3 is 13 residues long. The ends were cut back, 0 bases at V and 3 bases at J, with 9 bases in the middle. Germline V gene lookup returns CDR1 SQVTM and CDR2 ANQGSEA. CDR3 sequence reads: CSVEDPTSYEQYF. CDR3 DNA sequence: TGCAGCGTTGAAGACCCTACTAGCTACGAGCAGTACTTC.

There are a few counts of this clone. This chain uses TRBV6-5 with TRBJ1-1, with D uncertain. Looked up from germline, CDR1 is MNHEY and CDR2 is SVGAGI. The CDR3 spans 13 residues. V was pared by 6 bases and J by 4 bases, with 12 bases between. CDR3 DNA: TGTGCCAGCAGCCCCGGGTTATTCACTGAAGCTTTCTTT. It codes for CASSPGLFTEAFF.

The count of this clone is one. The chain recombines TRBV7-2 with TRBJ2-5; 12 positions match TRBD2. CDR1 is SGHTA, CDR2 FQGNSA, per germline. V lost 5 bases to trimming and J lost 4 bases; unmatched junction nucleotides: 8. The CDR3 length is 16 residues. The CDR3 sequence is CASSPPRTSGTETQYF. The CDR3, as DNA: TGTGCCAGCAGCCCCCCGAGGACTAGCGGGACAGAGACCCAGTACTTC.

This chain uses TRBV5-4 with TRBJ2-3; 9 positions agree with TRBD2. Germline values: CDR1 SGHNT, CDR2 YYREEE (reference sequence). Trimming at V came to 4 bases and at J to 5 bases, leaving 8 bases not matched to a gene. CDR3 length: 15 amino acids. The CDR3 loop is CASSRAGGKGDTQYF. The CDR3 DNA follows: TGTGCCAGCAGCCGAGCGGGAGGAAAGGGAGATACGCAGTATTTT. Full variable domain (outside the CDR3, taken from reference TRBV5-4 and TRBJ2-3): ETGVTQSPTHLIKTRGQQVTLRCSSQSGHNTVSWYQQALGQGPQFIFQYYREEENGRGNFPPRFSGLQFPNYSSELNVNALELDDSALYLCASSRAGGKGDTQYFGPGTRLTVL.

On this clone: One base away lies a much larger clone, so this may be a sequencing read error. This sample also contains other DNA sequences that code for the same CDR3. This rearrangement joins TRBV25-1 to TRBJ1-1; TRBD1 is a possible D gene (6 bases). The CDR3 consists of 14 residues. Germline V CDR1 and CDR2: MGHDK, SYGVNS. In nucleotides, the CDR3 is TGTGCCAGCAGTGAAAGGGGGTGGGGCACTGAAGCTTTCTTC. Translated: CASSERGWGTEAFF. Full variable domain (outside the CDR3, taken from reference TRBV25-1 and TRBJ1-1): EADIYQTPRYLVIGTGKKITLECSQTMGHDKMYWYQQDPGMELHLIHYSYGVNSTEKGDLSSESTVSRIRTEHFPLTLESARPSHTSQYLCASSERGWGTEAFFGQGTRLTVV.

The J gene is TRBJ2-1, the V gene TRBV18; TRBD2 agrees at 8 bases. Germline lookup yields CDR1 KGHSH and CDR2 LQKENI. V gave up 5 bases and J gave up 8 bases; unmatched junction bases: 14. The CDR3 has 16 amino acids. CDR3 loop: CASSSQLAAGGDEQFF. CDR3 sequence (DNA): TGTGCCAGCTCATCGCAACTAGCGGCGGGCGGCGATGAGCAGTTCTTC. Full variable domain (remainder filled in from reference TRBV18 and TRBJ2-1): NAGVMQNPRHLVRRRGQEARLRCSPMKGHSHVYWYRQLPEEGLKFMVYLQKENIIDESGMPKERFSAEFPKEGPSILRIQQVVRGDSAAYFCASSSQLAAGGDEQFFGPGTRLTVL.

The V gene is TRBV5-1, the J gene TRBJ1-2, with 7 bases that match TRBD1. V lost 2 bases and J lost 4; bases outside the gene matches: 5. Germline lookup yields CDR1 SGHRS and CDR2 YFSETQ. This CDR3 contains 14 residues. This CDR3 reads CASSLAGGTYGYTF. CDR3 DNA: TGCGCCAGCAGCTTAGCAGGGGGAACCTATGGCTACACCTTC.